This T cell receptor (beta chain) was recorded in a study of T-cell reconstitution after alpha-beta-depleted transplantation in children. Preparation of the TCRbeta library used unique molecular identifiers. Via MiXCR, TCRdb re-called the PCR reads, giving one row per CDR3 protein. The sample has about 580,000 distinct CDR3 sequences, roughly 24% seen once. General study findings and limits: Several patients had high TCRbeta diversity at day 60; it came from surviving recipient T cells and thymic progenitors. Several hundred expanded graft clones reportedly gave rise to the alpha-beta T cells present about two months after transplant. T-cell numbers and diversity one year post-transplant derived largely from freshly generated T cells.

Notes on this clonotype: What it recognizes is unknown.

CDR1 SGHNT and CDR2 YYREEE come from the germline V gene (reference sequence). There are 21 residues in the CDR3. V trimming: 1 base; J trimming: 3 bases; junction bases outside the gene matches: 25. The specimen was PBMCs, mostly from graft donor cells, collected 360 days after TCRalphabeta/CD19-depleted stem cell transplant. The TCR originated in a boy in the first two years of life who had a stem cell transplant for acute myeloid leukemia, so the T cells may come from the graft donor. The J gene is TRBJ2-7, the V gene TRBV5-4; TRBD1 matches 7 bases. CDR3 residues: CASSLNPFFPQDRESGYEQYF. CDR3 bases: TGTGCCAGCAGCTTGAACCCATTTTTCCCTCAAGACAGGGAGAGCGGCTACGAGCAGTACTTC.